This T cell receptor beta chain derives from a study of OX40 agonist ivuxolimab in advanced cancers. The overall study: Head and neck, renal cell, melanoma or hepatocellular carcinoma were the cancers that dose-escalation patients had.

Patients were excluded for autoimmune disease history or systemic immunosuppression. The CDR3 is 13 residues long. Germline V gives CDR1 SQVTM, CDR2 ANQGSEA. V was clipped by 4 bases and J by 4 bases, with 13 bases between them. This table comes from immunoSEQ multiplex PCR, and its TCRdb copy is limited to in-frame clones, with some not included. The data contain 50,000 to 85,000 clones, roughly nine tenths of them singletons. This sample comprised CD4+ or CD8+ T cells sorted from blood, obtained in a trial of the OX40 agonist ivuxolimab. V and J are TRBV29-1 and TRBJ1-2, with no clear D. The TCR originated in an adult with an advanced solid tumor such as melanoma, head and neck, liver or kidney cancer. CDR3 loop: CSVATVSSYGYTF. The DNA for the CDR3 is TGCAGCGTTGCGACTGTTTCGAGCTATGGCTACACCTTC.